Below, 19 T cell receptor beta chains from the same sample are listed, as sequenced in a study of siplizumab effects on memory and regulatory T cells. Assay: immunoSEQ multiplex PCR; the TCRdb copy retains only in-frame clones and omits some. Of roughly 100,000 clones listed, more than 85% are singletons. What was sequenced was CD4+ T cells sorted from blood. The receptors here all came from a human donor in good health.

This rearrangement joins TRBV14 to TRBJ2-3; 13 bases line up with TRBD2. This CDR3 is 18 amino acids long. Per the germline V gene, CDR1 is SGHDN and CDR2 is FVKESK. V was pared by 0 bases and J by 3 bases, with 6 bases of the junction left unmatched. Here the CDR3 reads CASSQEIGLAGVTDTQYF. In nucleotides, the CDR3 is TGTGCCAGCAGCCAAGAGATAGGACTAGCGGGAGTAACAGATACGCAGTATTTT.

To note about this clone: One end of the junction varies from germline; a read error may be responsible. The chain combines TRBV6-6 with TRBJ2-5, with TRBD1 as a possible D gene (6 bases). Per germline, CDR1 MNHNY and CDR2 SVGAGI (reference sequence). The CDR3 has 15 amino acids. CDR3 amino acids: CASSYSGAGQGTQYF. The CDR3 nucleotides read TGTGCCAGCAGTTACTCGGGGGCAGGTCAAGGGACCCAGTACTTC.

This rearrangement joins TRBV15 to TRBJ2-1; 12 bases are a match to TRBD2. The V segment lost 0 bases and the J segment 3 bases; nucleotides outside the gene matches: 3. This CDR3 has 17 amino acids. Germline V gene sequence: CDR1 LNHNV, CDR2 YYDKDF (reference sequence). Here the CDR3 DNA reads TGTGCCACCAGCAGAGATCTGACTAGCGGGAGCTACAATGAGCAGTTCTTC. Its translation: CATSRDLTSGSYNEQFF. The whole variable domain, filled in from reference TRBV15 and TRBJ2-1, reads DAMVIQNPRYQVTQFGKPVTLSCSQTLNHNVMYWYQQKSSQAPKLLFHYYDKDFNNEADTPDNFQSRRPNTSFCFLDIRSPGLGDTAMYLCATSRDLTSGSYNEQFFGPGTRLTVL.

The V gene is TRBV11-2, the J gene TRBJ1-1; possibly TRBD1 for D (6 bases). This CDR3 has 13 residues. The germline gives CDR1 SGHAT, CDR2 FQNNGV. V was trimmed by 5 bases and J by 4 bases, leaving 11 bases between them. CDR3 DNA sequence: TGTGCCAGCAGCCCGAGACAGGCCACTGAAGCTTTCTTT. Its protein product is CASSPRQATEAFF.

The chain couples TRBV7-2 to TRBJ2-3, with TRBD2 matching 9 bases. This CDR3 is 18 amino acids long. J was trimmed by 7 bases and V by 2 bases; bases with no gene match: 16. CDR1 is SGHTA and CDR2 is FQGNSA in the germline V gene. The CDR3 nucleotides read TGTGCCAGCAGCTTATTGCGGGGGGGGCAGAGTTCAAGGAATACGCAGTATTTT. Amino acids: CASSLLRGGQSSRNTQYF.

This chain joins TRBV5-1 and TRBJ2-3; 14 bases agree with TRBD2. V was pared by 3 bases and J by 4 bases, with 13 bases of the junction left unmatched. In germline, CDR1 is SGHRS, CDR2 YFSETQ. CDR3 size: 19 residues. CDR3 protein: CASSSLTSGGAPTSDTQYF. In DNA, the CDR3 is TGCGCCAGCAGCTCCCTGACTAGCGGGGGGGCACCCACCTCAGATACGCAGTATTTT.

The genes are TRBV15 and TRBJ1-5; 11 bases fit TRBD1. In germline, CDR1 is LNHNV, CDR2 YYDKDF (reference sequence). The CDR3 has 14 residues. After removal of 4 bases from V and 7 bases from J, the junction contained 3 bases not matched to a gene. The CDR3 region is CATSTDRGLQPQHF. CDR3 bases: TGTGCCACCAGCACGGACAGGGGGCTCCAGCCCCAGCATTTT.

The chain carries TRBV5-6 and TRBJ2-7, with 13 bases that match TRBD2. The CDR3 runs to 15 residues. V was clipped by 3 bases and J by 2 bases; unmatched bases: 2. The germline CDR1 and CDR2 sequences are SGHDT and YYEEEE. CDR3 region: CASSWTSGGTYEQYF. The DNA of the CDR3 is TGTGCCAGCAGCTGGACTAGCGGGGGCACCTACGAGCAGTACTTC.

The CDR3 coding sequence is TGTGCCAGTAGTAACTGGGGAACCAAAAACATTCAGTACTTC. Translation gives CASSNWGTKNIQYF. The chain has TRBV19 and TRBJ2-4; D gene uncertain. Trimming removed 4 bases from V and 2 bases from J, with 9 bases in between. Germline assignment: CDR1 LNHDA and CDR2 SQIVND (reference sequence). The CDR3 sequence is 14 residues long.

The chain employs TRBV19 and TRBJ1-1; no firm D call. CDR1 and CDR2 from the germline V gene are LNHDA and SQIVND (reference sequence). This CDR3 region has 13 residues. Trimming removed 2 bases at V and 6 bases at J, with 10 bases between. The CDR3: CASSIHPQAEAFF. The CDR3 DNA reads TGTGCCAGTAGTATACACCCACAAGCTGAAGCTTTCTTT.

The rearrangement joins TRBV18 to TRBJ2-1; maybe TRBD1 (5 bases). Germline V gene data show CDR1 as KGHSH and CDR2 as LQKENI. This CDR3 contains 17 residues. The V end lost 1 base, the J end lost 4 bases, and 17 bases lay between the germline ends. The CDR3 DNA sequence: TGTGCCAGCTCACCACTCATTTTAGGGGTCGGGTACAATGAGCAGTTCTTC. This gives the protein CASSPLILGVGYNEQFF.

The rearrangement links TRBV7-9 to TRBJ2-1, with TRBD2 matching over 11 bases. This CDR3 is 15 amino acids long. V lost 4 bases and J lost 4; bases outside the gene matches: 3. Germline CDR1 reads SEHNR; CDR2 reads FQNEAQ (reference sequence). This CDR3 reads CASSSTSGAYNEQFF. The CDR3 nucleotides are TGTGCCAGCAGCTCGACTAGCGGGGCATACAATGAGCAGTTCTTC.

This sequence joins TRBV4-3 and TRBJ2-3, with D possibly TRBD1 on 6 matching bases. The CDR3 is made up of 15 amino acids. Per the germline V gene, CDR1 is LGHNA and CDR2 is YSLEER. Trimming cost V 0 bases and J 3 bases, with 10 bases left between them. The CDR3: CASSQDTGRTDTQYF. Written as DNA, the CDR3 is TGCGCCAGCAGCCAAGATACAGGGCGGACAGATACGCAGTATTTT.

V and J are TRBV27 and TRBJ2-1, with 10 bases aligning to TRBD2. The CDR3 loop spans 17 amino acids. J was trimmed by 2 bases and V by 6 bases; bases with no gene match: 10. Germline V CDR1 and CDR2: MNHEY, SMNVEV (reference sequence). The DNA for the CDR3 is TGTGCCAGCAGACCGATACTAGCGGGGAGGGCCTACAATGAGCAGTTCTTC. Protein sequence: CASRPILAGRAYNEQFF.

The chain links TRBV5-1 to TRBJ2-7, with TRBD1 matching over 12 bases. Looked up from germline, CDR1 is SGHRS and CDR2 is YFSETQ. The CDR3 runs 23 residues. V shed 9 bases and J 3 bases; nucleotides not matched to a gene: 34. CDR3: CAKTPEAPGQGAPTPAFFYEQYF. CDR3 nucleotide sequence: TGCGCCAAGACCCCCGAGGCCCCGGGACAGGGGGCCCCCACCCCCGCCTTTTTCTACGAGCAGTACTTC.

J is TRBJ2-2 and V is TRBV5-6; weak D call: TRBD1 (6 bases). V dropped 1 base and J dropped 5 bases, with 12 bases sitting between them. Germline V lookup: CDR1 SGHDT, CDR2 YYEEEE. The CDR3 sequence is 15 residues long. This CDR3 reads CASSLRGGRTGELFF. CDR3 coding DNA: TGTGCCAGCAGCTTGCGAGGGGGACGGACCGGGGAGCTGTTTTTT.

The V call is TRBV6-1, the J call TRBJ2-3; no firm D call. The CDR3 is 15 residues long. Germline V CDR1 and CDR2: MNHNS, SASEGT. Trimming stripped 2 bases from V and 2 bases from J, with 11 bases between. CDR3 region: CASSENGLYTDTQYF. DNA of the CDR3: TGTGCCAGCAGTGAAAACGGATTATACACAGATACGCAGTATTTT.

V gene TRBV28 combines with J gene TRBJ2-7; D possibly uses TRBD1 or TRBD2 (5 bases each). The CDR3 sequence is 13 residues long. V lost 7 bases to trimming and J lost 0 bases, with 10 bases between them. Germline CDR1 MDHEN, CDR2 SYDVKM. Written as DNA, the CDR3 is TGTGCCAGCACCTCAGGGACCTCCTACGAGCAGTACTTC. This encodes CASTSGTSYEQYF.

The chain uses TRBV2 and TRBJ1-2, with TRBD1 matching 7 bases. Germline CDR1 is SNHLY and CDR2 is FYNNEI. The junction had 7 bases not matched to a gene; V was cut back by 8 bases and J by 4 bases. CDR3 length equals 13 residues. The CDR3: CASFTGVSYGYTF. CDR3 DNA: TGTGCCAGCTTCACAGGGGTCTCCTATGGCTACACCTTC.